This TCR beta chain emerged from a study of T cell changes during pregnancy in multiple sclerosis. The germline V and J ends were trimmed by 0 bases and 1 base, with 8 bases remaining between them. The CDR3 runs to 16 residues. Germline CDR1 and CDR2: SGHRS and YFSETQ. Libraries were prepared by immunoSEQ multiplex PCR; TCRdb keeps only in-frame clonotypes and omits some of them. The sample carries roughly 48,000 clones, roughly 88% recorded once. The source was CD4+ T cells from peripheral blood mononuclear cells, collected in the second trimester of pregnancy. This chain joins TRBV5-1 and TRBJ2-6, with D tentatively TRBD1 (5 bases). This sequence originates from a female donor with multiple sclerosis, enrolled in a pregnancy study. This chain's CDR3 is CASSLEGYSGANVLTF. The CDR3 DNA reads TGCGCCAGCAGCTTGGAGGGGTATTCTGGGGCCAACGTCCTGACTTTC.